The sequence of this T cell receptor beta chain was determined in a study of blood T cell repertoires in COVID-19. On the study more broadly: Sites across the United States, Italy and Spain contributed samples from acute and convalescent COVID-19.

Assay: immunoSEQ multiplex PCR; the TCRdb copy retains only in-frame clones and omits some. Among approximately 470,000 clones, 70% to 90% were seen once, and the ten largest hold roughly 3.2%. Looked up from germline, CDR1 is LGHNA and CDR2 is YSLEER. This CDR3 comprises 14 residues. Losses at the gene ends were 0 bases for V and 7 bases for J; bases not matched to a gene: 1. This clonotype originated in a human donor in a cohort sampled during active COVID-19. The V call is TRBV4-3, the J call TRBJ1-3, with 9 bases identical to TRBD1. Sequenced: peripheral blood. The CDR3: CASSQETGGNTIYF. For the CDR3, the DNA is TGCGCCAGCAGCCAAGAGACAGGGGGGAACACCATATATTTT.